These 15 T cell receptor beta chains originate from one sample sequenced in a study of technical replicates of blood from a few donors. Sequencing used immunoSEQ multiplex PCR; TCRdb keeps in-frame clones, though not all of them. The sample records tens of thousands of clones, about 97% being singletons. Source material: T cells isolated from PBMCs. The receptors originated from a human donor in good health.

This chain connects TRBV12-5 to TRBJ1-1; no reliable D call. CDR3 length: 14 amino acids. Trimming took 7 bases from V and 2 from J, leaving 14 bases between them. Germline V gives CDR1 LGHNT, CDR2 FRNRAP. The CDR3: CASAPGEANTEAFF. DNA for the CDR3: TGTGCTAGTGCCCCTGGAGAGGCAAACACTGAAGCTTTCTTT.

The chain recombines TRBV7-3 with TRBJ2-7, with 10 positions matching TRBD2. The DNA end favors TRBJ2-1, so the J call may be wrong. Looked up from germline, CDR1 is SGHTA and CDR2 is FQGTGA. There are 15 residues in the CDR3. CDR3 residues: CASSSTSGLYNEQFF. CDR3 bases: TGTGCCAGCAGCTCGACTAGCGGGCTATACAATGAGCAGTTCTTC.

The chain carries TRBV11-2 and TRBJ2-7; TRBD2 matches at 7 bases. The CDR3 is 15 residues long. Losses at the gene ends were 2 bases for V and 0 bases for J; bases not matched to a gene: 4. Germline V gene lookup returns CDR1 SGHAT and CDR2 FQNNGV. The CDR3 DNA is TGTGCCAGCAGCTTATCTGGCGGGAGCTCCTACGAGCAGTACTTC. Amino acid sequence: CASSLSGGSSYEQYF.

The chain carries TRBV19 and TRBJ1-5; tentatively, D is TRBD1 (6 bases). The germline V gene has CDR1 LNHDA and CDR2 SQIVND (reference sequence). This CDR3 region has 15 residues. Between the trimmed V and J ends, which lost 4 bases and 0 bases, there was a span of 10 bases. The CDR3 DNA reads as TGTGCCAGTAGTAGAAAACAGGGTAGCAATCAGCCCCAGCATTTT. Amino acids: CASSRKQGSNQPQHF.

The chain recombines TRBV10-3 with TRBJ2-1, with 12 bases identical to TRBD2. This CDR3 contains 15 residues. The trim removed 5 bases at V and 4 bases at J, leaving 3 bases unmatched. Germline V lookup: CDR1 ENHRY, CDR2 SYGVKD. The CDR3 bases are TGTGCCATCAGTCGGACTAGCGGGACTTACAATGAGCAGTTCTTC. This codes for CAISRTSGTYNEQFF.

This chain uses TRBV5-1 with TRBJ1-5; 7 bases fit TRBD1. CDR1 is SGHRS and CDR2 is YFSETQ in the germline V gene. The CDR3 contains 16 residues. V lost 0 bases, J lost 5 bases, and 8 bases stayed unmatched. The CDR3 bases are TGCGCCAGCAGCTTGGCCCCCAGGGGGTCGGATCAGCCCCAGCATTTT. Amino acids: CASSLAPRGSDQPQHF.

The rearrangement links TRBV5-1 to TRBJ2-5; 7 nucleotides line up with TRBD2. Germline values: CDR1 SGHRS, CDR2 YFSETQ. V was clipped by 4 bases and J by 4 bases; unmatched bases: 10. This CDR3 is 15 amino acids long. CDR3 protein: CASSAGVDGGETQYF. The CDR3 DNA is TGCGCCAGCAGCGCGGGGGTCGACGGTGGAGAGACCCAGTACTTC.

This sequence joins TRBV7-3 and TRBJ1-2; D unresolved. V was shortened by 5 bases and J by 7 bases, with 14 bases between the two germline ends. CDR1 is SGHTA, CDR2 FQGTGA, per germline. The CDR3 is made up of 13 amino acids. Here the CDR3 reads CASSPIRQVGYTF. The CDR3 nucleotides read TGTGCCAGCAGCCCAATTAGACAAGTTGGCTACACCTTC.

The rearrangement uses TRBV6-6 and TRBJ1-3, with D unresolved. V was pared by 8 bases and J by 4 bases, with 9 bases between. CDR1 MNHNY and CDR2 SVGAGI come from the germline V gene (reference sequence). This CDR3 comprises 12 residues. CDR3 sequence: CASGPVGNTIYF. CDR3 nucleotides: TGTGCCAGCGGCCCAGTCGGAAACACCATATATTTT.

This chain joins TRBV7-3 and TRBJ2-1; possibly TRBD1 for D (6 bases). The CDR3 length is 16 residues. In germline, CDR1 is SGHTA, CDR2 FQGTGA. The V end was cut by 2 bases, the J end by 7 bases, with 18 bases between. The CDR3 spells CASSLLYGEGGNEQFF. The CDR3 DNA reads as TGTGCCAGCAGCTTACTCTATGGGGAAGGGGGAAATGAGCAGTTCTTC.

The gene calls are TRBV30 and TRBJ2-1, with D possibly being TRBD2 (5 bases). Germline values: CDR1 GTSNPN, CDR2 SVGIG (reference sequence). The CDR3 runs to 14 residues. V lost 4 bases and J lost 2, with 12 bases in between. The CDR3 DNA reads TGTGCCTGGACAGAGAGCGGAACCTACAATGAGCAGTTCTTC. It translates to CAWTESGTYNEQFF.

V usage is TRBV9 and J usage is TRBJ2-3; 10 bases map to TRBD2. CDR1 and CDR2 (germline): SGDLS, YYNGEE. The trim removed 2 bases at V and 5 bases at J, leaving 11 bases unmatched. The CDR3 sequence is 17 residues long. The CDR3 coding sequence is TGTGCCAGCAGCGTTTCGGCCGGGACTAGCGTCGAAGATACGCAGTATTTT. It translates to CASSVSAGTSVEDTQYF.

The chain joins TRBV28 to TRBJ2-6, with TRBD2 matching 10 bases. The CDR3 is made up of 18 amino acids. The trim removed 3 bases at V and 3 bases at J, leaving 8 bases unmatched. Germline V CDR1 and CDR2: MDHEN, SYDVKM. The DNA for the CDR3 is TGTGCCAGCAGTTTTCCAGCGGGAGGGCTTGGTGGGGCCAACGTCCTGACTTTC. Its translation: CASSFPAGGLGGANVLTF.

This chain joins TRBV6-1 and TRBJ2-7; 10 bases line up with TRBD2. Germline CDR1 MNHNS, CDR2 SASEGT. This CDR3 comprises 15 residues. With V trimmed by 5 bases and J by 9 bases, 13 bases remained unmatched. The CDR3 reads CASSISGRTNKGQYF. The CDR3 coding sequence is TGTGCCAGCAGTATTAGCGGGAGGACCAATAAAGGGCAGTACTTC.

CDR3 sequence (DNA): TGTGCCAGCAGCTTAGGACAGGTCTTACTAGCCAAAAACATTCAGTACTTC. It yields the protein CASSLGQVLLAKNIQYF. The chain recombines TRBV7-9 with TRBJ2-4, with D possibly matching TRBD1 (6 bases). CDR3 length: 17 amino acids. Germline CDR1 SEHNR, CDR2 FQNEAQ (reference sequence). V dropped 1 base and J dropped 0 bases, with 13 bases sitting between them. The full variable domain, completed using reference TRBV7-9 and TRBJ2-4, is DTGVSQNPRHKITKRGQNVTFRCDPISEHNRLYWYRQTLGQGPEFLTYFQNEAQLEKSRLLSDRFSAERPKGSFSTLEIQRTEQGDSAMYLCASSLGQVLLAKNIQYFGAGTRLSVL.